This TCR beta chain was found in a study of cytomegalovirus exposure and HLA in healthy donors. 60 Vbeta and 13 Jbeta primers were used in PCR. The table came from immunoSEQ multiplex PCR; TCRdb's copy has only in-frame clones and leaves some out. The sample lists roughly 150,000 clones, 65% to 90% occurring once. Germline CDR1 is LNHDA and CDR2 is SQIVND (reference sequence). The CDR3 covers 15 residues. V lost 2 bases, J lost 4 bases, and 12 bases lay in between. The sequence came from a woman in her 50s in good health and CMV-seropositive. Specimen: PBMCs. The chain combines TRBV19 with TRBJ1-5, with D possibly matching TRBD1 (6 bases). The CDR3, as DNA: TGTGCCAGTAGTATACCCTACAGGGAAAATCAGCCCCAGCATTTT. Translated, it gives CASSIPYRENQPQHF.